The present TCR beta chain was sequenced within a study of cytomegalovirus exposure and HLA in healthy donors. It was with 60 Vbeta and 13 Jbeta primers that the PCR ran. Profiled with immunoSEQ multiplex PCR; TCRdb holds only in-frame clones, not every one. The sample shows 150,000 to 200,000 clones, more than 70% of them seen only once. Germline lookup yields CDR1 SNHLY and CDR2 FYNNEI. This CDR3 contains 12 residues. Sequencing was performed on PBMCs. The rearrangement links TRBV2 to TRBJ2-5; the D gene is possibly TRBD1 (5 bases). The closer fit of TRBJ2-7 to the DNA end suggests the J call may be wrong. The TCR originated in a woman aged 40 to 49 in good health and CMV-seropositive. The DNA for the CDR3 is TGTGCCAGCGCACAGGTATCCTACGAGCAGTACTTC. It specifies CASAQVSYEQYF.